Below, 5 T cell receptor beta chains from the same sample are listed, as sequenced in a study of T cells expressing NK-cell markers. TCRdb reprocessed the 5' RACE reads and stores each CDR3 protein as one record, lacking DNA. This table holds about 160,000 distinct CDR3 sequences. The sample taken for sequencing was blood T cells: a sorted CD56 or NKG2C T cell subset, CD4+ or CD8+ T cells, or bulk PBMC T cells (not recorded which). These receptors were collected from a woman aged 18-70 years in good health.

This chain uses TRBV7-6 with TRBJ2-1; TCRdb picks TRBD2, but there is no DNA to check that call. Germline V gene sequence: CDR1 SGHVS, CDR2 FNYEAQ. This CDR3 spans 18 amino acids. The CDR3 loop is CASSFEAGGGSSYNEQFF. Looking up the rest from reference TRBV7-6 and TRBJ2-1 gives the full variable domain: GAGVSQSPRYKVTKRGQDVALRCDPISGHVSLYWYRQALGQGPEFLTYFNYEAQQDKSGLPNDRFSAERPEGSISTLTIQRTEQRDSAMYRCASSFEAGGGSSYNEQFFGPGTRLTVL.

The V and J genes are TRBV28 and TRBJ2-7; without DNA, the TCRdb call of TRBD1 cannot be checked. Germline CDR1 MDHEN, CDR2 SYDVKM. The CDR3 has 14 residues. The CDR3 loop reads CASNRGTGSYEQYF.

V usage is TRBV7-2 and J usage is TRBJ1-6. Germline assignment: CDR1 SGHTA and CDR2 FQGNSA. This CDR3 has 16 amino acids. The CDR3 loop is CASSLSTAAYNSPLHF.

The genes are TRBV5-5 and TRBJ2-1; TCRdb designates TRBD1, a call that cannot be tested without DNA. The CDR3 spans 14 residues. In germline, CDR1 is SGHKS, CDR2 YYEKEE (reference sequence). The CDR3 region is CASRGAVSYNEQFF.

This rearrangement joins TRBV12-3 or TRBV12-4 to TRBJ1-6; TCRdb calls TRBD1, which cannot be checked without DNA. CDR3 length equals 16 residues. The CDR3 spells CASSRRGFGYNSPLHF.